This paragraph reports one T cell receptor (beta chain). Its matching antigen is unknown. The data were taken from a study of OX40 agonist ivuxolimab in advanced cancers. About the research overall: Patients' therapy was ivuxolimab, an antibody that acts as an agonist of OX40 (CD134). Intravenous ivuxolimab at 0.01 to 10 mg/kg was given to patients every 2 weeks.

The V gene lost 3 bases and the J gene lost 1 base, with 10 bases spanning the gap. The CDR3 is 14 residues long. The germline CDR1 and CDR2 sequences are SGDLS and YYNGEE. Findings and limits, study-wide: Specificity for antigen went undetermined in the expanded peripheral T cells. Mean expanded clone counts were higher in CD8+ than CD4+ T cells.

Only in-frame clones appear in the TCRdb table, and some are missing; sequencing was by immunoSEQ multiplex PCR. The repertoire holds some 80,000 clones, with approximately 85% as singletons. The specimen was CD4+ or CD8+ T cells sorted from blood, collected in a trial of the OX40 agonist ivuxolimab. This TCR came from an adult with an advanced solid tumor such as melanoma, head and neck, liver or kidney cancer. V usage is TRBV9 and J usage is TRBJ1-1, with D possibly being TRBD1 (6 bases). CDR3: CASSAQGSNTEAFF. The CDR3 DNA is TGTGCCAGCAGCGCACAGGGCTCGAACACTGAAGCTTTCTTT.